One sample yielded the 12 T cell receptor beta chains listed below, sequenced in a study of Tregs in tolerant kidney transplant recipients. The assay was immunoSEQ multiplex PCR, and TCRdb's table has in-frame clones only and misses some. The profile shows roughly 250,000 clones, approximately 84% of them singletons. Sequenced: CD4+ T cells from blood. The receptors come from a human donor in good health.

CDR3 sequence reads: CASSLVQWETEAFF. The DNA for the CDR3 is TGCGCCAGCAGCTTGGTTCAGTGGGAAACTGAAGCTTTCTTT. The chain has TRBV5-1 and TRBJ1-1; D remains unclear. Germline V gene lookup returns CDR1 SGHRS and CDR2 YFSETQ. Trimming took 0 bases from V and 5 from J, leaving 11 bases between them. The CDR3 loop spans 14 amino acids.

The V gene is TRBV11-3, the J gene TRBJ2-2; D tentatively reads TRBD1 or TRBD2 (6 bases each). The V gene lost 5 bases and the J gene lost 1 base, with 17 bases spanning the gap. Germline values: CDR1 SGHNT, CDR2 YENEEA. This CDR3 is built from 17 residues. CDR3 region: CASSPFRGQVNTGELFF. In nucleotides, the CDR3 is TGTGCCAGCAGCCCTTTCCGGGGGCAGGTGAACACCGGGGAGCTGTTTTTT.

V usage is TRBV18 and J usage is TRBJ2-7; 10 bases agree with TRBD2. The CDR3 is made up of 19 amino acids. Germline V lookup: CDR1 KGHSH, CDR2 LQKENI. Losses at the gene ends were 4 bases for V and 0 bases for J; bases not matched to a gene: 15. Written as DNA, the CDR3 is TGTGCCAGCTCACACTCCCTTCCTAGCGGGGGCCGTAGCTCCTACGAGCAGTACTTC. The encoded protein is CASSHSLPSGGRSSYEQYF. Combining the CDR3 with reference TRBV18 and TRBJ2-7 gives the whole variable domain NAGVMQNPRHLVRRRGQEARLRCSPMKGHSHVYWYRQLPEEGLKFMVYLQKENIIDESGMPKERFSAEFPKEGPSILRIQQVVRGDSAAYFCASSHSLPSGGRSSYEQYFGPGTRLTVT.

Written as DNA, the CDR3 is TGTGCCAGTAGTATAGGAAACCTCCCCTACGAGCAGTACTTC. Translation gives CASSIGNLPYEQYF. The chain has TRBV19 and TRBJ2-7, with D uncertain. Between the trimmed V and J ends, which lost 1 base and 2 bases, there was a span of 9 bases. Germline CDR1 reads LNHDA; CDR2 reads SQIVND (reference sequence). The CDR3 covers 14 residues.

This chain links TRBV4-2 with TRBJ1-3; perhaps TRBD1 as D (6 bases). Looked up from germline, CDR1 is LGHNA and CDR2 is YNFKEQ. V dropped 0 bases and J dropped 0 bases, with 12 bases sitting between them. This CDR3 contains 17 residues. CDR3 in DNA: TGTGCCAGCAGCCAAGATTTAAGGGGGTCCTCTGGAAACACCATATATTTT. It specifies CASSQDLRGSSGNTIYF.

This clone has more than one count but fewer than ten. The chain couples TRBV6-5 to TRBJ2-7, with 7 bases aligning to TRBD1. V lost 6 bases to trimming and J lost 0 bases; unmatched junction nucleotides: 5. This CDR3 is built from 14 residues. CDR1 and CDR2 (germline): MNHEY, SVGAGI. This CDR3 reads CASREQGSSYEQYF. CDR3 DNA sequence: TGTGCCAGCAGGGAACAGGGGAGCTCCTACGAGCAGTACTTC.

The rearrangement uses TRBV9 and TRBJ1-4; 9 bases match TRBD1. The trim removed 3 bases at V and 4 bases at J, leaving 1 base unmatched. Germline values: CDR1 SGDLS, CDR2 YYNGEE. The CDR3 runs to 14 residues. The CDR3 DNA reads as TGTGCCAGCAGCGGGGGACAGGGTAATGAAAAACTGTTTTTT. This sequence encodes CASSGGQGNEKLFF.

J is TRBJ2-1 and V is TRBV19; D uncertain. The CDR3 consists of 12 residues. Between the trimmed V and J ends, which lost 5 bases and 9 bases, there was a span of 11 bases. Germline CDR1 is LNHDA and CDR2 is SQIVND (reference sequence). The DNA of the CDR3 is TGTGCCAGTAGTCAGGACGCATTTGAGCAGTTCTTC. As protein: CASSQDAFEQFF.

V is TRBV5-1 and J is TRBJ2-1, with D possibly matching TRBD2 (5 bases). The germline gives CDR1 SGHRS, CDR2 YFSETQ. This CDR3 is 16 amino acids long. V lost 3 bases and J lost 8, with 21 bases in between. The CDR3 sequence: CASSSKGLVSGDEQFF. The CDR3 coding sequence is TGCGCCAGCAGCTCCAAGGGTCTAGTATCCGGGGATGAGCAGTTCTTC.

The CDR3 nucleotides read TGTGCCAGCAGCGTAGGGAGCAGAACAGATACGCAGTATTTT. The encoded protein is CASSVGSRTDTQYF. V and J are TRBV9 and TRBJ2-3, with D unclear. Germline values: CDR1 SGDLS, CDR2 YYNGEE. V lost 0 bases and J 3 bases, leaving 8 bases between the germline ends. The CDR3 spans 14 residues.

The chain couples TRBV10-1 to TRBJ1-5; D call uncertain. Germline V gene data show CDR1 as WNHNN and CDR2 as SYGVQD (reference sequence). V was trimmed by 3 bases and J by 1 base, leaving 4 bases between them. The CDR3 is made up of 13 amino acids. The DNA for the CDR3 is TGCGCCAGCAGTGAAGGAAGCAATCAGCCCCAGCATTTT. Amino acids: CASSEGSNQPQHF.

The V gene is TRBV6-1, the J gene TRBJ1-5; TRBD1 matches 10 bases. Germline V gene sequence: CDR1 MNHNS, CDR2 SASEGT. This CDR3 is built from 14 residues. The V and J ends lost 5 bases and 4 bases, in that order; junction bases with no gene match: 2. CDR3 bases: TGTGCCAGCAGTTGGACAGGGGGGAATCAGCCCCAGCATTTT. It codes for CASSWTGGNQPQHF.